This T cell receptor beta chain was sequenced during a study of Ad26.COV2.S vaccination and SARS-CoV-2 variants. About the study: Of the COV1001 trial arms, the Ad26.COV2.S arm included the donor. Study-wide points: Comparable non-spike TCR breadth was observed in vaccine and placebo recipients.

The assay was immunoSEQ multiplex PCR, and TCRdb's table has in-frame clones only and misses some. Here the sample spans hundreds of thousands of clones, about 90% being singletons. In the case of this clone: The antigen remains unidentified.

Treatment of the sample: 15 to 20 received Ad26.COV2.S at low or high dose, single or two shots; about 5 received placebo; per-sample allocation not given. Material that was analyzed had been drawn on day 63 after the first vaccine or placebo injection. The individual, an adult aged 18-55 years, was a donor in Boston. Per germline, CDR1 GTSNPN and CDR2 SVGIG (reference sequence). This CDR3 is built from 15 residues. Trimming pared 3 bases from V and 0 bases from J, leaving 9 bases between. The chain links TRBV30 to TRBJ1-6, with D unresolved. This TCR was recovered from a person aged 18-65 years who received the Ad26.COV2.S COVID-19 vaccine or a placebo. The input for sequencing was peripheral blood, taken in a trial of Ad26.COV2.S vaccine versus placebo. CDR3 in amino acids: CAWRVSHSYNSPLHF. The CDR3 DNA reads as TGTGCCTGGAGGGTCAGTCACTCCTATAATTCACCCCTCCACTTT.